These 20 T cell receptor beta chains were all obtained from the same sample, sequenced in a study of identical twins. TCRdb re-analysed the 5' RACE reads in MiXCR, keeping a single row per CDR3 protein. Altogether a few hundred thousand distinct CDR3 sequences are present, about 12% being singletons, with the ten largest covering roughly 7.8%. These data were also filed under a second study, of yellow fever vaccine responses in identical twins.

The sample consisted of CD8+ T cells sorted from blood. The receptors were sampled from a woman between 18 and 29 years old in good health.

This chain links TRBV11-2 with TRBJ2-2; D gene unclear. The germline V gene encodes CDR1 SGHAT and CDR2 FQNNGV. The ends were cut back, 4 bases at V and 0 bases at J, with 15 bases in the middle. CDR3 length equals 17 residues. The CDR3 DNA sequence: TGTGCCAGCAGCTCGCCCTCAGAACAGCCGAACACCGGGGAGCTGTTTTTT. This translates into CASSSPSEQPNTGELFF.

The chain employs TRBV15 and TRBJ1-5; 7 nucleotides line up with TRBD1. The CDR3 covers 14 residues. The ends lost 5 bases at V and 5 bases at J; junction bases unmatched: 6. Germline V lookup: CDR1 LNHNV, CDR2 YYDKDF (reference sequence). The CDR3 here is CATSLTGADQPQHF. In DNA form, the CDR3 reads TGTGCCACCAGCCTAACAGGGGCGGATCAGCCCCAGCATTTT.

Here the CDR3 DNA reads TGCAGCGTGGGGCTGACATCGAACACTGAAGCTTTCTTT. It specifies CSVGLTSNTEAFF. The V call is TRBV29-1, the J call TRBJ1-1, with a tentative D call TRBD1 (5 bases). Deletions cut 6 bases from V and 1 base from J, with 12 bases between. The CDR3 has 13 amino acids. Germline assignment: CDR1 SQVTM and CDR2 ANQGSEA.

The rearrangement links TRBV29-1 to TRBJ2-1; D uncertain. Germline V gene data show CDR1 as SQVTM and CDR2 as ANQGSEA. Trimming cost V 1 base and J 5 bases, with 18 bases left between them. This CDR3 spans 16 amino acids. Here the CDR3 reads CSVEVDSALENNEQFF. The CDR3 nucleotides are TGCAGCGTTGAAGTAGATTCGGCTCTTGAAAACAATGAGCAGTTCTTC.

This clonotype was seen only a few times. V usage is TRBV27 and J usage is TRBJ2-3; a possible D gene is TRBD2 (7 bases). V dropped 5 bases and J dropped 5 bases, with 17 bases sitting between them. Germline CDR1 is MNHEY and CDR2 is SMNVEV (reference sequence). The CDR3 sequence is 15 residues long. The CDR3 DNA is TGTGCCAGCAGTCTCGGGGGGCGAGAGAAAGATACGCAGTATTTT. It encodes CASSLGGREKDTQYF.

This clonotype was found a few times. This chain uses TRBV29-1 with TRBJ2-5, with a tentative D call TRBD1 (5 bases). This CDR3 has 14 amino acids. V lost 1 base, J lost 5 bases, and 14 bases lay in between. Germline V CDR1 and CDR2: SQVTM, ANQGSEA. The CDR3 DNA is TGCAGCGTTGAAGGGGGCGCTTTGTGGGAGACCCAGTACTTC. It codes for CSVEGGALWETQYF.

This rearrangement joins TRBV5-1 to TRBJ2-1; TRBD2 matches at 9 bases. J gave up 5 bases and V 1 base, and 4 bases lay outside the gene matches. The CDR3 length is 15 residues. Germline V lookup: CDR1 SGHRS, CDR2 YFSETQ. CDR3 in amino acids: CASSLLAGQNNEQFF. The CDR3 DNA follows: TGCGCCAGCAGCTTGCTAGCGGGGCAAAACAATGAGCAGTTCTTC.

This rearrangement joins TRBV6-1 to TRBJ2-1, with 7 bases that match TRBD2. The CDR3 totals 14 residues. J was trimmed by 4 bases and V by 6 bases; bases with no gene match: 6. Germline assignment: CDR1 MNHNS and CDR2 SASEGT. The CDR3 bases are TGTGCCAGCAGACTAGCGATTTTGTACAATGAGCAGTTCTTC. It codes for CASRLAILYNEQFF.

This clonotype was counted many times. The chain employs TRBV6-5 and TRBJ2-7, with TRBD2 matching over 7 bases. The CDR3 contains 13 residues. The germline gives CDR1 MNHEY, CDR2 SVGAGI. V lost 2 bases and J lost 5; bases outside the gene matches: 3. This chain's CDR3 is CASSYGLENEQYF. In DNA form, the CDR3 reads TGTGCCAGCAGTTACGGACTAGAGAACGAGCAGTACTTC.

CDR3 region: CASSLAVLAVYQETQYF. Written as DNA, the CDR3 is TGCGCCAGCAGCTTGGCCGTGCTAGCGGTGTACCAAGAGACCCAGTACTTC. This chain joins TRBV5-1 and TRBJ2-5; TRBD2 matches 7 bases. The J segment lost 0 bases and the V segment lost 0 bases, leaving 8 bases of the junction unmatched. The V gene's germline CDR1 is SGHRS and CDR2 YFSETQ. The CDR3 spans 17 residues.

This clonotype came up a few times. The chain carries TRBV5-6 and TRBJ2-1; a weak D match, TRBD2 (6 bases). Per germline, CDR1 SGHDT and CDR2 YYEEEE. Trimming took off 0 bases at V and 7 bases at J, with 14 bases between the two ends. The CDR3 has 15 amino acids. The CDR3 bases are TGTGCCAGCAGCTTGGCGGGAGTCTCGGGTAATGAGCAGTTCTTC. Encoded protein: CASSLAGVSGNEQFF.

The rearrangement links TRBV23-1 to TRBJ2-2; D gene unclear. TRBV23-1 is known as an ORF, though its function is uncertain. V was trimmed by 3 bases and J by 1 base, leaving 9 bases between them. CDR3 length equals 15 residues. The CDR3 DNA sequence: TGCGCCAGCAGTCAGTACGACGGGAACACCGGGGAGCTGTTTTTT. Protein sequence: CASSQYDGNTGELFF.

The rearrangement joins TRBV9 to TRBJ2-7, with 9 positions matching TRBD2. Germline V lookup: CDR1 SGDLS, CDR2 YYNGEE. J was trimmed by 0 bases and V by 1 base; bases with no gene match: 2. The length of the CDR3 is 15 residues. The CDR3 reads CASSVWTSDSYEQYF. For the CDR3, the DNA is TGTGCCAGCAGCGTATGGACTAGCGACTCCTACGAGCAGTACTTC.

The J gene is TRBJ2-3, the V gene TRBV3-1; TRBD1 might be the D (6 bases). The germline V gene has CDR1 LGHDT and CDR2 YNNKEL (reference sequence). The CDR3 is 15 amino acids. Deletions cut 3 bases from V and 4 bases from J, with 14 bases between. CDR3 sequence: CASSQGASSADTQYF. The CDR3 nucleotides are TGTGCCAGCAGCCAGGGGGCCTCTTCAGCAGATACGCAGTATTTT.

The CDR3, as DNA: TGCAGTGCAACCCTTTTTCGGGAGGGCCGGAAAGATACGCAGTATTTT. Protein sequence: CSATLFREGRKDTQYF. This chain links TRBV20-1 with TRBJ2-3, with 8 bases matching TRBD2. The CDR3 runs 16 residues. Germline-derived CDR1 and CDR2 are DFQATT and SNEGSKA (reference sequence). V shed 6 bases and J 5 bases; nucleotides not matched to a gene: 16.

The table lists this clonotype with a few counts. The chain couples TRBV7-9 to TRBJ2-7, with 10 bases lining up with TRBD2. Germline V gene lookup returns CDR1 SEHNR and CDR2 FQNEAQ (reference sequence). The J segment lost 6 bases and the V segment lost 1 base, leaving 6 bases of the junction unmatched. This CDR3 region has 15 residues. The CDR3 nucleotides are TGTGCCAGCAGCTTAGGTGGTCTAGCGGGAGTCGAGCAGTACTTC. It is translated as CASSLGGLAGVEQYF.

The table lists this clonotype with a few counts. The CDR3 is CASTPGHSQETQYF. The CDR3 region has the DNA TGTGCCAGCACCCCGGGACATTCGCAAGAGACCCAGTACTTC. The J gene is TRBJ2-5, the V gene TRBV12-3 or TRBV12-4; possibly TRBD1 for D (6 bases). CDR3 length: 14 amino acids. Trimming took off 7 bases at V and 2 bases at J, with 14 bases between the two ends.

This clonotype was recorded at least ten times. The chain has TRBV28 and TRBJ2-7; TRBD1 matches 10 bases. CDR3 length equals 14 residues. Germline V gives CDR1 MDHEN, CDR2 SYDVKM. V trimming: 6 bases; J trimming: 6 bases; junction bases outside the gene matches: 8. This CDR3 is CASRPGQGLGEQYF. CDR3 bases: TGTGCCAGCAGACCGGGACAGGGGTTGGGCGAGCAGTACTTC.

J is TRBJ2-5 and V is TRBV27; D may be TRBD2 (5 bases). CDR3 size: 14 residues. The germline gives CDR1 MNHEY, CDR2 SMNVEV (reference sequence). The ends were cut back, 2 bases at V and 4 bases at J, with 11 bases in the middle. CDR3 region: CASSLNSGSETQYF. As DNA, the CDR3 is TGTGCCAGCAGTTTAAATTCGGGGTCAGAGACCCAGTACTTC.

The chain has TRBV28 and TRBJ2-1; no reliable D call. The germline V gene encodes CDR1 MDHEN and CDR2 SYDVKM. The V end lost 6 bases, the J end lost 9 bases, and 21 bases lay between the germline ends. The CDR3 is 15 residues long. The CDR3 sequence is CASSHRRVRVGEQFF. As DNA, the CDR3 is TGTGCCAGCAGCCATCGAAGGGTAAGAGTAGGTGAGCAGTTCTTC.